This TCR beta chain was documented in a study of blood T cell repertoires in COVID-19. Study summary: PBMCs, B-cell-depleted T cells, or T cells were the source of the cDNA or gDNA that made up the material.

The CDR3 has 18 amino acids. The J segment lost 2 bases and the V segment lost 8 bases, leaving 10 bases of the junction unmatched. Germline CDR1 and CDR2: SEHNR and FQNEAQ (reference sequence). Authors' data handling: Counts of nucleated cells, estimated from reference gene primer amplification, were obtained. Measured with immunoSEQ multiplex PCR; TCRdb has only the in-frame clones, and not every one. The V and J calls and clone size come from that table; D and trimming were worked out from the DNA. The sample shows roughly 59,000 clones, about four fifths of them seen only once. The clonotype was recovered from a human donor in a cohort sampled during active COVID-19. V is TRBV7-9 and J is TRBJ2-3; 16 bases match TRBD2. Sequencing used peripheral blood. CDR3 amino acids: CASGHGTSGRGFTDTQYF. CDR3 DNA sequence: TGTGCCAGCGGCCACGGGACTAGCGGGAGGGGATTCACAGATACGCAGTATTTT.